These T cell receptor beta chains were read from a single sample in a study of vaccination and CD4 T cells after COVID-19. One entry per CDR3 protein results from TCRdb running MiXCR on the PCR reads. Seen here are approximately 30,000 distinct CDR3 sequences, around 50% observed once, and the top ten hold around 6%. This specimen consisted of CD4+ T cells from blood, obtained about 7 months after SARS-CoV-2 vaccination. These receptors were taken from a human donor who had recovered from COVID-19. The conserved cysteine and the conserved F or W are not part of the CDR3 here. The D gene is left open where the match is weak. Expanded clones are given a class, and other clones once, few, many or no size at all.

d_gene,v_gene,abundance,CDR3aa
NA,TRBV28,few,ASRRNQPQH
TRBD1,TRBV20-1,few,SARVRDRGYGYT
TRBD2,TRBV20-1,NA,SATGTITQETQY
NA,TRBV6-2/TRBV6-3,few,ASSHSGEAETQY
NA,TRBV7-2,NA,ASSFPGNEQF
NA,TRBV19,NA,ASSIVSPGLNQPQH
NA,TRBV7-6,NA,ASSPEDYYTDTQY
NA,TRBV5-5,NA,ASSSTMEGLGRGYT
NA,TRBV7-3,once,ASSLTGASTDTQY
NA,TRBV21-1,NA,ASSKERDRENTEAF
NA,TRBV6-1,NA,ASSLYLGTDTQY
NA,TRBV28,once,ASRAPGALRSQETQY
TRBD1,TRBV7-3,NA,ASSFIQGSEQY
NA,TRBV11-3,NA,ATGSEAF
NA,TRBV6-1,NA,ASSARTDFYEQY
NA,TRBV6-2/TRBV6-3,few,ASSYVGSSPPISPLH
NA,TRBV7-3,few,ASGGGTNTDTQY
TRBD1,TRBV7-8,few,ASSPPGQGAYSNQPQH
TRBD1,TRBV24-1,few,ATSDGQGWETQY
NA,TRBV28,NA,ASSFGHTTTQY
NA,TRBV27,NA,ASTSNSYLPTEAF
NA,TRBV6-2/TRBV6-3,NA,ASSPEDTSYEQY
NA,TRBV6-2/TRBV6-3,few,ASSSGYNPDTQY
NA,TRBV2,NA,ATPPRGRDYEQYFGPGRGYGYT
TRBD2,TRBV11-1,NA,ASSSRERTSGRGETQY
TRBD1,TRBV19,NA,ATTDRARNEQF
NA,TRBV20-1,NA,SADSGRNSPLH
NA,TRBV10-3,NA,AISEGNEQY